The present TCR beta chain was sequenced within a study of shared clonotypes between healthy human individuals. General observations from the study: A small donor pool kept down the genetic and exposure-history diversity that was represented. Generally, estimated richness proved larger in naive subsets than it did in memory subsets.

The protocol was immunoSEQ multiplex PCR, while the TCRdb copy is restricted to in-frame clones and leaves out a portion. Of over a million clones listed, around three quarters are singletons. About this clone itself: Its antigen is currently unknown.

This CDR3 has 14 residues. CDR1 is MNHEY and CDR2 is SVGAGI in the germline V gene. V was clipped by 4 bases and J by 3 bases, with 12 bases between them. The source material was memory CD4+ T cells from PBMCs. The subset here: CD45RA-negative fraction. The chain is built from TRBV6-5 and TRBJ2-5, with unresolved D. This TCR was sampled from a man between 18 and 35 years old in good health. Some clones in this sample may be carry-over from other donors' samples. The DNA for the CDR3 is TGTGCCAGCAGTTTCAGCCCCGCGAAAGAGACCCAGTACTTC. It is translated as CASSFSPAKETQYF.